The TCR beta chain described here comes from a study of HIV-infected patients and healthy controls. For the study at large: Total CDR3 counts per chain did not differ significantly between patients and controls.

All unsorted peripheral T cells were captured because whole blood was used without fractionation. RNA came from approximately 2.5 ml of peripheral blood. Study-wide results and caveats: The seeming recovery of the Gini index after therapy in HIV-infected patients vanished in size-matched data.

Reverse transcription used about 500 ng RNA and constant-region primers for alpha and beta. Using multiplexing indices, alpha and beta chain libraries were generated apart by chain-specific third strand synthesis. TCRdb reanalysed the 5' RACE reads using MiXCR and keeps one entry per CDR3 protein. The sample lists some 9,600 distinct CDR3 sequences; 7.3% were seen once. This clonotype has a count of ten or more. The antigen remains undetermined. This sample comprised blood, obtained before antiretroviral therapy. This TCR was sampled from an adult with HIV infection.

The CDR3, as DNA: TGTGCCAGCAGTGAATTTTCTGAAGCTTTCTTT. Amino acids: CASSEFSEAFF. The chain has TRBV6-1 and TRBJ1-1, with D hard to call. Germline V gene sequence: CDR1 MNHNS, CDR2 SASEGT. This CDR3 region has 11 residues. V was trimmed by 2 bases and J by 6 bases, leaving 4 bases between them.